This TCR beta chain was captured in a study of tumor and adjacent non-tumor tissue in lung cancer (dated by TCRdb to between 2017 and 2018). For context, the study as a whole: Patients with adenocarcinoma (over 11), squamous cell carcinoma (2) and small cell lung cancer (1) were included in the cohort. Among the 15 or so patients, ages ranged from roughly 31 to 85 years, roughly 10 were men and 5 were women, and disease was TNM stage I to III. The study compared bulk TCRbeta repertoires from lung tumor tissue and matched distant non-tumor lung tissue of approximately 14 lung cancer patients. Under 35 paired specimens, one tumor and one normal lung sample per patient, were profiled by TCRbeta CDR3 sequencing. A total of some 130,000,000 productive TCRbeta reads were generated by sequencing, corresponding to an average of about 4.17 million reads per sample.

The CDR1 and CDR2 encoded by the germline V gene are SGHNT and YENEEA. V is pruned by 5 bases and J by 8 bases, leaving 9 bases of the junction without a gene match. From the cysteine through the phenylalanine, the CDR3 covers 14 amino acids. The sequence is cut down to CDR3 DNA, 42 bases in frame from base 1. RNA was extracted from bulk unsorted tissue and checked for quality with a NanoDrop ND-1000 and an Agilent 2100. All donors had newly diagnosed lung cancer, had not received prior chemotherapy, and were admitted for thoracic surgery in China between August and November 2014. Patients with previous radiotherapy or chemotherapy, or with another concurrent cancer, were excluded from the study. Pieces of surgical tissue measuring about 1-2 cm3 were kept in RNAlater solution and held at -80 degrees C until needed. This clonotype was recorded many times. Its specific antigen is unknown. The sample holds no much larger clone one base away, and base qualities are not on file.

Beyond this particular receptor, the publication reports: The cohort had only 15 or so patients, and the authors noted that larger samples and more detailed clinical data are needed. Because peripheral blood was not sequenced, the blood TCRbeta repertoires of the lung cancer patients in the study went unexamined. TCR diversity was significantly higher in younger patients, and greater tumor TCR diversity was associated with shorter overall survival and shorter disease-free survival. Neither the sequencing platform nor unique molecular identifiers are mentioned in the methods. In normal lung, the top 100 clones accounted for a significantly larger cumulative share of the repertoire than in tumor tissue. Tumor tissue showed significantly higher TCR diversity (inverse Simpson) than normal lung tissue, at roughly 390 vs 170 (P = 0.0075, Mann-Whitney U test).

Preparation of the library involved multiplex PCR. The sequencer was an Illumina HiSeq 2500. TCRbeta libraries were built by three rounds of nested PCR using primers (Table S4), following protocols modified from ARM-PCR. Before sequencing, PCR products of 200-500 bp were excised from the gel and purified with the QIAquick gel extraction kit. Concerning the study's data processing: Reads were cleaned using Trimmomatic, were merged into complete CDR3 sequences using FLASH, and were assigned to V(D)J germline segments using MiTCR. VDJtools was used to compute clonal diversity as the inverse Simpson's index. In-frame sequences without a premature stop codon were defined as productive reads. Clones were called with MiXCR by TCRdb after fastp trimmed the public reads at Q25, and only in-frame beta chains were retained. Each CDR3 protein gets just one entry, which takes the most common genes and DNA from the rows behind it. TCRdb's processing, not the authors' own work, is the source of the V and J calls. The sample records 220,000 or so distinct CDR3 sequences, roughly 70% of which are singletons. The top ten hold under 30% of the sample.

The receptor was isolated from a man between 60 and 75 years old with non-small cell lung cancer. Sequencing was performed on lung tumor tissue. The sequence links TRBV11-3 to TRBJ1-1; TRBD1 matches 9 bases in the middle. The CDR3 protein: CASSLTGTGREAFF. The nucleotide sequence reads TGTGCCAGCAGCCTCACCGGGACAGGGAGGGAAGCTTTCTTT. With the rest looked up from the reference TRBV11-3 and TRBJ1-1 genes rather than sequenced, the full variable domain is EAGVVQSPRYKIIEKKQPVAFWCNPISGHNTLYWYLQNLGQGPELLIRYENEEAVDDSQLPKDRFSAERLKGVDSTLKIQPAELGDSAVYLCASSLTGTGREAFFGQGTRLTVV.